Here is one TCR beta chain with its context. Its antigen remains unknown. This record belongs to a study of Ad26.COV2.S vaccination and SARS-CoV-2 variants. Study findings and constraints: TCR breadth and depth analyses may have underestimated total T cell responses.

TCRdb keeps only in-frame clones here, not all; method: immunoSEQ multiplex PCR. In the table there are more than 250,000 clones, 70% to 90% of which are singletons. The treatment is: 15 to 20 received Ad26.COV2.S at low or high dose, single or two shots; 5 received placebo; per-sample allocation not given. Sampling occurred on day 63 after the first vaccine or placebo injection. Trimming cost V 2 bases and J 4 bases, with 6 bases left between them. This CDR3 is 12 amino acids long. This receptor was taken from a person aged 18-65 years who received the Ad26.COV2.S COVID-19 vaccine or a placebo. The material sequenced was peripheral blood, taken in a trial of Ad26.COV2.S vaccine versus placebo. The chain couples TRBV12-3 or TRBV12-4 to TRBJ2-7, with D hard to call. As DNA, the CDR3 is TGTGCCAGCAGTTTAAGGCCGTACGAGCAGTACTTC. Amino acids: CASSLRPYEQYF.